This T cell receptor (beta chain) was identified in a study of T cell responses to AZD1222 COVID-19 vaccine. CDR3 length: 13 residues. Germline V gene sequence: CDR1 SGHTA, CDR2 FQGNSA. Trimming took off 2 bases at V and 3 bases at J, with 7 bases between the two ends. Details on this clone: What it binds is not known.

Study results and limitations: Clonal diversity was possibly underestimated, and the donors were mostly white British, with more females.

The data were produced by immunoSEQ multiplex PCR, yet TCRdb's version contains in-frame clones alone and is incomplete. Of tens of thousands of clones in the sample, roughly 85% are singletons; the top ten hold roughly 16%. The V call is TRBV7-2, the J call TRBJ1-2; D is perhaps TRBD1 (6 bases). The receptor comes from an adult in good health. The sequenced sample was peripheral blood, obtained on day 0 of AZD1222 vaccination. CDR3 region: CASSLQGYYGYTF. The CDR3 DNA reads TGTGCCAGCAGCTTACAGGGGTACTATGGCTACACCTTC.